Below are 23 T cell receptor beta chains sequenced from a single sample in a study of monozygotic twins with inflammatory bowel disease. For each CDR3 protein, TCRdb gives one entry from its re-call of the 5' RACE reads, without DNA. Its clone listing holds about 330,000 distinct CDR3 sequences. Specimen: blood. The receptors here all came from a human donor with ulcerative colitis or Crohn's disease, or a healthy co-twin of an affected twin (not recorded which).

The chain joins TRBV27 to TRBJ2-7; TCRdb's assignment of TRBD1 cannot be checked, as there is no DNA. The CDR3 consists of 13 residues. Germline V gives CDR1 MNHEY, CDR2 SMNVEV (reference sequence). The CDR3 reads CATMMTGTGEQYF.

The chain couples TRBV25-1 to TRBJ1-3. Per germline, CDR1 MGHDK and CDR2 SYGVNS. The CDR3 is 13 residues long. The CDR3 region is CASSEFGGNTIYF.

The genes are TRBV5-1 and TRBJ1-1; TCRdb picks TRBD1, but there is no DNA to check that call. The germline V gene has CDR1 SGHRS and CDR2 YFSETQ. CDR3 length equals 14 residues. CDR3 loop: CASSFPSGAGETFF.

This rearrangement joins TRBV30 to TRBJ1-1. In germline, CDR1 is GTSNPN, CDR2 SVGIG (reference sequence). The CDR3 spans 11 residues. The CDR3 protein is CAQARGFEAFF.

This chain uses TRBV7-8 with TRBJ1-1; the D call of TRBD1 rests on TCRdb alone, since no DNA is present to check it. The CDR3 is 14 amino acids. CDR1 and CDR2 from the germline V gene are SGHVS and FQNEAQ. The CDR3 sequence: CASSSRGQGTEAFF.

The chain carries TRBV29-1 and TRBJ1-4. Germline V gene sequence: CDR1 SQVTM, CDR2 ANQGSEA. The CDR3 is made up of 12 amino acids. CDR3 sequence: CSAQQWREKLFF.

The V call is TRBV21-1, the J call TRBJ2-1. TRBV21-1 is a pseudogene segment. The CDR3 runs to 11 residues. CDR3 amino acids: CASSHSDEQFF.

The V gene is TRBV5-1, the J gene TRBJ2-3; without DNA, the TCRdb call of TRBD2 cannot be checked. CDR1 is SGHRS and CDR2 is YFSETQ in the germline V gene. The CDR3 is 16 residues long. CDR3 sequence reads: CASNVGLAGLRDTQYF.

The rearrangement uses TRBV7-2 and TRBJ2-3; TCRdb outputs TRBD2, but without DNA this stays unchecked. CDR3 length: 16 amino acids. Germline values: CDR1 SGHTA, CDR2 FQGNSA. CDR3 in amino acids: CASSLPTTGGPDTQYF.

The V and J genes are TRBV7-2 and TRBJ2-7. CDR1 SGHTA and CDR2 FQGNSA come from the germline V gene. This CDR3 comprises 12 residues. CDR3: CASSSNLYEQYF.

The V call is TRBV28, the J call TRBJ2-1; TCRdb calls TRBD1, which cannot be checked without DNA. This CDR3 is 18 amino acids long. In germline, CDR1 is MDHEN, CDR2 SYDVKM. CDR3 amino acids: CASSLEGRTGSPYNEQFF.

J is TRBJ1-1 and V is TRBV12-3 or TRBV12-4. The CDR3 is 13 amino acids. The CDR3 sequence: CASLDRMNTEAFF.

The chain carries TRBV3-1 and TRBJ1-5; as DNA is missing, the TRBD1 call by TCRdb cannot be tested. The CDR3 loop spans 15 amino acids. Germline assignment: CDR1 LGHDT and CDR2 YNNKEL (reference sequence). The CDR3 sequence: CASSQDTGENQPQHF.

The J gene is TRBJ2-5, the V gene TRBV5-1; TCRdb outputs TRBD1, but without DNA this stays unchecked. The CDR3 is made up of 13 amino acids. Per germline, CDR1 SGHRS and CDR2 YFSETQ. CDR3 sequence reads: CASKLDRRETQYF.

V gene TRBV29-1 combines with J gene TRBJ1-5. The CDR3 contains 12 residues. CDR1 SQVTM and CDR2 ANQGSEA come from the germline V gene. CDR3: CSVREGNQPQHF.

The gene calls are TRBV12-3 or TRBV12-4 and TRBJ2-1; TCRdb indicates TRBD2, and absent DNA this call remains unverified. The CDR3 is made up of 13 amino acids. CDR3 amino acids: CASRELAGEDQFF.

V and J are TRBV11-2 and TRBJ2-6; lacking DNA, the TRBD1 call made by TCRdb goes unchecked. The CDR3 is made up of 17 amino acids. Germline V lookup: CDR1 SGHAT, CDR2 FQNNGV. CDR3 sequence reads: CASRDFRAQTGANVLTF.

The rearrangement links TRBV20-1 to TRBJ2-3; TCRdb gives TRBD1 as the D gene, but with no DNA this cannot be confirmed. This CDR3 comprises 15 residues. Germline V gives CDR1 DFQATT, CDR2 SNEGSKA (reference sequence). CDR3 residues: CSARDEGHHTDTQYF.

This chain connects TRBV4-1 to TRBJ2-6; TCRdb selects TRBD1, and the lack of DNA leaves this call unchecked. The CDR3 has 16 amino acids. Per germline, CDR1 MGHRA and CDR2 YSYEKL. The CDR3 here is CASSQGSHSGANVLTF.

This chain uses TRBV11-2 with TRBJ2-7; TCRdb lists TRBD1, though no DNA is available to test this call. The CDR3 runs to 15 residues. Germline CDR1 SGHAT, CDR2 FQNNGV. The CDR3 protein is CASSLADRGINEQYF.

This sequence joins TRBV12-3 or TRBV12-4 and TRBJ2-1. CDR3 size: 14 residues. CDR3 sequence reads: CASSSYADGYEQFF.

This rearrangement joins TRBV10-2 to TRBJ2-1; the TCRdb call, TRBD1, lacks DNA for checking. The germline V gene encodes CDR1 WSHSY and CDR2 SAAADI. There are 16 residues in the CDR3. The CDR3 loop reads CASSRERLTYANEQFF.

The rearrangement links TRBV5-1 to TRBJ2-3; TCRdb lists TRBD1, though no DNA is available to test this call. CDR3 length equals 15 residues. Germline CDR1 is SGHRS and CDR2 is YFSETQ. The CDR3 loop is CASSLPGQGTDTQYF.